This T cell receptor beta chain stems from a study of blood T cell repertoires in COVID-19. Study at large: Donors in the United States, Italy and Spain gave samples during acute or convalescent COVID-19.

V lost 3 bases to trimming and J lost 1 base; unmatched junction nucleotides: 8. CDR1 is KGHSH, CDR2 LQKENI, per germline. The CDR3 is 16 residues long. Profiled with immunoSEQ multiplex PCR; TCRdb holds only in-frame clones, not every one. The data contain some 66,000 clones, 90% to 95% of them seen just once; the ten biggest clones take up about 6.8%. This clone was observed a single time. The J gene is TRBJ1-2, the V gene TRBV18, with 7 nucleotides matching TRBD1. The source material was peripheral blood. The sequence derives from a human donor in a cohort sampled during active COVID-19. The CDR3 DNA is TGTGCCAGCTCACCGGGCTCGGGACAGCTTAACTATGGCTACACCTTC. Its translation: CASSPGSGQLNYGYTF.